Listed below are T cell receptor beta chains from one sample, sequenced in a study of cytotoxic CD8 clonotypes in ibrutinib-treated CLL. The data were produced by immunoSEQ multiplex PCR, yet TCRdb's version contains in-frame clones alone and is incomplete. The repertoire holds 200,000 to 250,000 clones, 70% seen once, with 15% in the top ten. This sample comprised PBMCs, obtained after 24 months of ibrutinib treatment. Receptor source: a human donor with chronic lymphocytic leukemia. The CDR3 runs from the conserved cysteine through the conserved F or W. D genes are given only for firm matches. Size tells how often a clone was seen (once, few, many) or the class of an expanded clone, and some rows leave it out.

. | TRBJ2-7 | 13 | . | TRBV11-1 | TGTGCCAGCAGCTTAGTACTCACCTACGAGCAGTACTTC | CASSLVLTYEQYF
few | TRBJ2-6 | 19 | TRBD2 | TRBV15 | TGTGCCACCAGATCAGCGGGGACCCGCCCGTCCTCTGGGGCCAACGTCCTGACTTTC | CATRSAGTRPSSGANVLTF
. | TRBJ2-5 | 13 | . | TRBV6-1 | TGTGCCAGCAGACGACAGGTCCAAGAGACCCAGTACTTC | CASRRQVQETQYF
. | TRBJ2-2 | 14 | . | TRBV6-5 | TGTGCCAGCAGTTACTCGTCGTTGACAGGGGAGCTGTTTTTT | CASSYSSLTGELFF
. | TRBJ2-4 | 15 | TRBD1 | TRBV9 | TGTGCCAGCAGCCCTTCAGGGGGTTCCAAAAACATTCAGTACTTC | CASSPSGGSKNIQYF
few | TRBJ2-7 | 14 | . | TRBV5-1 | TGCGCCAGCAGCTTGGTTACAGGATCCTACGAGCAGTACTTC | CASSLVTGSYEQYF
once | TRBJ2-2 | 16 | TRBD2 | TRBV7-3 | TGTGCCAGCAGCCGAGGACTAGCGGGTAACACCGGGGAGCTGTTTTTT | CASSRGLAGNTGELFF
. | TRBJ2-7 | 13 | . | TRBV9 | TGTGCCAGCAGCGTAGGGGGCGGCACCAGGCAGTACTTC | CASSVGGGTRQYF
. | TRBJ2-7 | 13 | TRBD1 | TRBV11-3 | TGTGCCAGCAGCTTAGTTGCAGGGGGCGAGCAGTACTTC | CASSLVAGGEQYF
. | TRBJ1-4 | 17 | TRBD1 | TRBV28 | TGTGCCAGCAGTTTTAGTGAGGGGACAGCAACTAATGAAAAACTGTTTTTT | CASSFSEGTATNEKLFF
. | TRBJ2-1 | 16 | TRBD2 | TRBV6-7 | TGTGCCAGCAGTTACTCGGGACTAGCAGTGGGCAATGAGCAGTTCTTC | CASSYSGLAVGNEQFF
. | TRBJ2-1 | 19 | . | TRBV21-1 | TGTGCCAGCAGCAAAGCGCTTTGGTCAGACTTAGACAGGGGAGTTGAGCAGTTCTTC | CASSKALWSDLDRGVEQFF
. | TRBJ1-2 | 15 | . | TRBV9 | TGTGCCAGCAGCCCCGGAAGGGCCGATAACTATGGCTACACCTTC | CASSPGRADNYGYTF
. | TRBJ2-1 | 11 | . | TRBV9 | TGTGCCAGCAGCGCCGACAATGAGCAGTTCTTC | CASSADNEQFF
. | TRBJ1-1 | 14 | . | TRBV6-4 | TGTGCCAGCAGTGACAGTTGGGGAAGCACTGAAGCTTTCTTT | CASSDSWGSTEAFF
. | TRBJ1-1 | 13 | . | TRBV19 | TGTGCCAGTAGTTCTTTATCAGTGGATGAAGCTTTCTTT | CASSSLSVDEAFF
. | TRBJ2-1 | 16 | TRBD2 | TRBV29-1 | TGCAGCGTCACGGGACTAGCTGAGAGCTCCTACAATGAGCAGTTCTTC | CSVTGLAESSYNEQFF
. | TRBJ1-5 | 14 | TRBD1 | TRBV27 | TGTGCCAGCGGTAAAACAGGGGCCTGGCAGCCCCAGCATTTT | CASGKTGAWQPQHF
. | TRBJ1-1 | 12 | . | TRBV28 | TGTGCCAGCAGTTCGTTATTTACGGGGGCTTTCTTT | CASSSLFTGAFF
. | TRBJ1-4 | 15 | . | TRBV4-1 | TGCGCCAGCAGCCAAGACAAAGGTCTACCTGAGGAACTGTTTTTT | CASSQDKGLPEELFF
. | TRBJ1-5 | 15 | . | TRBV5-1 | TGCGCCAGCAGCACAACGTCAGGTTCCAATCAGCCCCAGCATTTT | CASSTTSGSNQPQHF
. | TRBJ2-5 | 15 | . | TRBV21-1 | TGTGCCAGCAGCTCCCCCTCAGGGGGCTTAGAGACCCAGTACTTC | CASSSPSGGLETQYF
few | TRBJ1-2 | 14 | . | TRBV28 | TGTGCCAGCAGTTTGCAGGACACTCCTCGTGGCTACACCTTC | CASSLQDTPRGYTF
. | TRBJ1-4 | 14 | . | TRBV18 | TGTGCCAGCTCACCACAAGGTGGGGATGAAAAACTGTTTTTT | CASSPQGGDEKLFF
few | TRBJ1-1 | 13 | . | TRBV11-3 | TGTGCCAGCAGCTTAGCTGAGAACACTGAAGCTTTCTTT | CASSLAENTEAFF
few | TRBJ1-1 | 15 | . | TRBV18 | TGTGCCAGCTCACAGTCAGGGTTCCCGGACACTGAAGCTTTCTTT | CASSQSGFPDTEAFF
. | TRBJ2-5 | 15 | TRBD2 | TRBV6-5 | TGTGCCAGCACCCCGGCAGCGGGAGGCCAAGAGACCCAGTACTTC | CASTPAAGGQETQYF
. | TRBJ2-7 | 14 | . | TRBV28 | TGTGCCAGCAGTTTATCGACAGGGAGGTTCGAGCAGTACTTC | CASSLSTGRFEQYF
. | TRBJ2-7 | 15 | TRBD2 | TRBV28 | TGTGCCAGCAGTTCCTCTAGCGGGATGACCTACGAGCAGTACTTC | CASSSSSGMTYEQYF
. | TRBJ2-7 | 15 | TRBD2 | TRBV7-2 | TGTGCCAGCAGCTCTTGGACTAGCGGGGACTACGAGCAGTACTTC | CASSSWTSGDYEQYF
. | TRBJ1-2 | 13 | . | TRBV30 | TGTGCCTGGAGACCCGGCCAGGGGTATGGCTACACCTTC | CAWRPGQGYGYTF
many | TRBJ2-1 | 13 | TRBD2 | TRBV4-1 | TGCGCCAGCAGCCAAGGGACTAGCGATGAGCAGTTCTTC | CASSQGTSDEQFF
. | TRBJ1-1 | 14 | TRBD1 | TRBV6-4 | TGTGCCAGCAGTGACTGGACAGGACTGGCTGAAGCTTTCTTT | CASSDWTGLAEAFF